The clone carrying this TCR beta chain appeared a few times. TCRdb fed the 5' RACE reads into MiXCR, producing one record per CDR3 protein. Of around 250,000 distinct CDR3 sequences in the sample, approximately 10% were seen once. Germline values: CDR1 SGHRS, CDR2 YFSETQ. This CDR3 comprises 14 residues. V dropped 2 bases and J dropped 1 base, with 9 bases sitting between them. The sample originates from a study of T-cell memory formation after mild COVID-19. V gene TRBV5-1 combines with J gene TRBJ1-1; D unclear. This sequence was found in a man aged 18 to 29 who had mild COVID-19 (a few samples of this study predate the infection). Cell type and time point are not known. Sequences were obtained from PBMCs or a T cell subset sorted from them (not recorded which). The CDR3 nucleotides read TGCGCCAGCAGCTTCGATGCTTCGAACACTGAAGCTTTCTTT. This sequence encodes CASSFDASNTEAFF.